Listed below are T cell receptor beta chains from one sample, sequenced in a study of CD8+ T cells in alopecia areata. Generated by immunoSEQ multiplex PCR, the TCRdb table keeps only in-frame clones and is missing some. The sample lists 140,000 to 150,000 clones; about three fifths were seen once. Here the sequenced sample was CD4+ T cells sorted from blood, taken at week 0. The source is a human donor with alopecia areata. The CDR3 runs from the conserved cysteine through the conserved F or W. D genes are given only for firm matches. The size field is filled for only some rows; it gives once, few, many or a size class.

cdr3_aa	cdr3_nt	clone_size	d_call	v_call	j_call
CASSQGRMAADTFENQHF	TGCGCCAGCAGCCAAGGGCGTATGGCGGCGGACACCTTTGAAAACCAGCATTTT	-	-	TRBV4-1	TRBJ1-5
CAWSRGAVIEQFF	TGTGCCTGGAGTCGGGGAGCGGTGATTGAGCAGTTCTTC	-	-	TRBV30	TRBJ2-1
CASSPGSYEQYF	TGTGCCAGCTCCCCGGGAAGCTACGAGCAGTACTTC	-	-	TRBV18	TRBJ2-7
CASSPLGRKETQYF	TGTGCCAGCAGCCCCCTCGGGCGGAAAGAGACCCAGTACTTC	-	-	TRBV7-8	TRBJ2-5
CASSLGDVGPGELFF	TGTGCCAGCAGCTTAGGGGACGTAGGGCCCGGGGAGCTGTTTTTT	few	-	TRBV7-9	TRBJ2-2
CASSLDSFYEQYF	TGCGCCAGCAGCTTGGACAGTTTCTACGAGCAGTACTTC	once	-	TRBV5-1	TRBJ2-7
CASSQDRMDEQYF	TGTGCCAGCAGCCAAGACCGCATGGACGAGCAGTACTTC	-	-	TRBV14	TRBJ2-7
CASSWAGTVKSPLHF	TGTGCCAGCAGCTGGGCCGGGACAGTGAAATCACCCCTCCACTTT	few	TRBD1	TRBV27	TRBJ1-6
CATSPRQGKDIQYF	TGTGCCACCAGCCCTCGACAGGGAAAGGACATTCAGTACTTC	-	TRBD1	TRBV15	TRBJ2-4
CASSQERLRGAGNEQFF	TGCGCCAGCAGCCAAGAGCGTTTACGGGGGGCCGGGAATGAGCAGTTCTTC	-	-	TRBV4-1	TRBJ2-1
CASSLEVNRAREQYF	TGCGCCAGCAGCTTGGAGGTGAACAGGGCACGAGAGCAGTACTTC	few	-	TRBV5-1	TRBJ2-7
CASSQLEAGGLYEQYF	TGCGCCAGCAGTCAATTGGAGGCAGGGGGTCTCTACGAGCAGTACTTC	-	TRBD1	TRBV23-1	TRBJ2-7